This T cell receptor beta chain was observed in a study of T-cell memory formation after mild COVID-19. Per germline, CDR1 SGHTA and CDR2 FQGNSA. The J segment lost 5 bases and the V segment lost 5 bases, leaving 12 bases of the junction unmatched. This CDR3 has 16 amino acids. MiXCR, applied by TCRdb to the 5' RACE reads, yields one record per CDR3 protein. The sample has about 390,000 distinct CDR3 sequences, more than 20% seen once. This clonotype appeared a few times. The material sequenced was PBMCs or a T cell subset sorted from them (not recorded which). The rearrangement uses TRBV7-2 and TRBJ2-5, with 9 bases identical to TRBD2. The TCR comes from an adult woman who had mild COVID-19 (a few samples of this study predate the infection). Cell type and time point are not known. This CDR3 is CASSALAGNGRETQYF. In DNA, the CDR3 is TGTGCCAGCAGCGCGCTAGCGGGGAACGGGCGGGAGACCCAGTACTTC. Filled out from reference TRBV7-2 and TRBJ2-5, the complete variable domain reads GAGVSQSPSNKVTEKGKDVELRCDPISGHTALYWYRQSLGQGLEFLIYFQGNSAPDKSGLPSDRFSAERTGGSVSTLTIQRTQQEDSAVYLCASSALAGNGRETQYFGPGTRLLVL.